The 6 T cell receptor beta chains given below trace back to one sample, sequenced in a study of blood T cell repertoires in COVID-19. Produced via immunoSEQ multiplex PCR; TCRdb's table is partial and in-frame only. Of about 220,000 clones in the sample, around 83% were seen once. Sample: PBMCs or T cells enriched from blood (not recorded which). Source of these receptors: a woman aged 40 to 50 with acute COVID-19.

The V gene is TRBV11-2, the J gene TRBJ1-2, with D possibly TRBD1 on 5 matching bases. Per germline, CDR1 SGHAT and CDR2 FQNNGV. Trimming took 3 bases from V and 5 from J, leaving 13 bases between them. This CDR3 contains 14 residues. This CDR3 is CASSFNPGMYGYTF. CDR3 coding DNA: TGTGCCAGCAGCTTCAACCCAGGGATGTATGGCTACACCTTC.

This sequence joins TRBV7-8 and TRBJ1-5; no reliable D call. The V gene lost 0 bases and the J gene lost 4 bases, with 7 bases spanning the gap. There are 14 residues in the CDR3. Per germline, CDR1 SGHVS and CDR2 FQNEAQ. The CDR3 loop reads CASSLAGRNQPQHF. CDR3 DNA sequence: TGTGCCAGCAGCTTAGCTGGCCGTAATCAGCCCCAGCATTTT. The full variable domain, with the rest looked up from reference TRBV7-8 and TRBJ1-5, is GAGVSQSPRYKVAKRGQDVALRCDPISGHVSLFWYQQALGQGPEFLTYFQNEAQLDKSGLPSDRFFAERPEGSVSTLKIQRTQQEDSAVYLCASSLAGRNQPQHFGDGTRLSIL.

This chain uses TRBV28 with TRBJ1-5, with unresolved D. The CDR3 contains 12 residues. Germline CDR1 MDHEN, CDR2 SYDVKM. The germline V and J ends were trimmed by 7 bases and 6 bases, with 10 bases remaining between them. This CDR3 reads CASTPVGQPQHF. The CDR3 coding sequence is TGTGCCAGCACCCCGGTCGGTCAGCCCCAGCATTTT.

The V and J genes are TRBV9 and TRBJ2-1; 10 bases fit TRBD1. The CDR3 has 15 residues. The germline V gene encodes CDR1 SGDLS and CDR2 YYNGEE. The V segment lost 5 bases and the J segment 4 bases; nucleotides outside the gene matches: 6. The DNA of the CDR3 is TGTGCCAGCAGGAAGGGGACAGGGGTATACAATGAGCAGTTCTTC. This gives the protein CASRKGTGVYNEQFF.

The table lists this clone with a few counts. This rearrangement joins TRBV19 to TRBJ2-7, with 7 bases fitting TRBD2. Germline V lookup: CDR1 LNHDA, CDR2 SQIVND (reference sequence). Trimming removed 9 bases from V and 6 bases from J; junction bases left unmatched: 11. CDR3 length: 13 amino acids. CDR3 region: CASTPGEGSEQYF. CDR3 sequence (DNA): TGTGCCAGCACGCCTGGGGAGGGTAGCGAGCAGTACTTC.

The chain has TRBV27 and TRBJ1-1; D gene uncertain. CDR1 is MNHEY, CDR2 SMNVEV, per germline (reference sequence). The length of the CDR3 is 15 residues. V shed 2 bases and J shed 4 bases, with 14 bases lying between them. The CDR3 DNA reads TGTGCCAGCAGTTTACGGGGTTCTTTCGCCACTGAAGCTTTCTTT. This sequence encodes CASSLRGSFATEAFF.